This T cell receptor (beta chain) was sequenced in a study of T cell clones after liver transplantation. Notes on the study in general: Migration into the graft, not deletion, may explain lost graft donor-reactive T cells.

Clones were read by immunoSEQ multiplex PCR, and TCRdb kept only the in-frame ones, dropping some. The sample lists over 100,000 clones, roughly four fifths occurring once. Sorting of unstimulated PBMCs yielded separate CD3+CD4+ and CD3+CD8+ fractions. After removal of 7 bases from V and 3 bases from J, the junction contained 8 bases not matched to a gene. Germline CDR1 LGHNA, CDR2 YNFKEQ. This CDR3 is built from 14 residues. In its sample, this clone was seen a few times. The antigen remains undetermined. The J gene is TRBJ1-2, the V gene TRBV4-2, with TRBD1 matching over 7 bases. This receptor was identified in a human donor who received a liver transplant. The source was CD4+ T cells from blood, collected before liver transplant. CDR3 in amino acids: CASNFGGTDYGYTF. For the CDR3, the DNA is TGTGCCAGCAACTTCGGCGGGACAGACTATGGCTACACCTTC.